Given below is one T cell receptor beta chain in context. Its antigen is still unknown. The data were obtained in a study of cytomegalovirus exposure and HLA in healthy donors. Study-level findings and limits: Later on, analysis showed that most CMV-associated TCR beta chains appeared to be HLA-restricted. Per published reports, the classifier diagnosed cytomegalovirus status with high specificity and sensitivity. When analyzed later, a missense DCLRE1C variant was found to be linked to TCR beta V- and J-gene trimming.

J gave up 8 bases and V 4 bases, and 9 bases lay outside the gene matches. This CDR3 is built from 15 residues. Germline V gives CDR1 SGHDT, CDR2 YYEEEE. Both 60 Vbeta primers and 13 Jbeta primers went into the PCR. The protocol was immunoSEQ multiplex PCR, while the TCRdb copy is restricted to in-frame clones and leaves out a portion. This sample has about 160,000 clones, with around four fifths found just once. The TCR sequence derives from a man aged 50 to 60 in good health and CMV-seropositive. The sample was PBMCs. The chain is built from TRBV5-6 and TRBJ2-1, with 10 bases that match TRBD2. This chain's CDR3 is CASSKSGRAFDEQFF. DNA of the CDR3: TGTGCCAGCAGCAAAAGCGGGAGGGCCTTTGATGAGCAGTTCTTC.